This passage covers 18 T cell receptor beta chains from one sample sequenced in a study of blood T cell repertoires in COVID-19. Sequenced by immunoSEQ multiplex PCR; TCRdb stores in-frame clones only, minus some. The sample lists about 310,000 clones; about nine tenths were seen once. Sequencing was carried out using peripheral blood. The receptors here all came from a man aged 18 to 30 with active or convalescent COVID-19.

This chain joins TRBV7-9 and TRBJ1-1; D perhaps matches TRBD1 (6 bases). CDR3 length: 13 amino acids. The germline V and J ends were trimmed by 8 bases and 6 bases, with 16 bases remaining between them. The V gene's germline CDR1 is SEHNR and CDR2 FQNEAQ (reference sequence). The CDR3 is CASQRGQGAEAFF. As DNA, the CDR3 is TGTGCCAGCCAGCGGGGGCAGGGCGCTGAAGCTTTCTTT.

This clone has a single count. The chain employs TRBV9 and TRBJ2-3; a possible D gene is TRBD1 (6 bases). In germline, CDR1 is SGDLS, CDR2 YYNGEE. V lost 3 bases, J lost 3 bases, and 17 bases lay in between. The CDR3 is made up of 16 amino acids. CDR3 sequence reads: CASSATGQARTDTQYF. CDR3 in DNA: TGTGCCAGCAGCGCGACAGGACAAGCGAGGACAGATACGCAGTATTTT.

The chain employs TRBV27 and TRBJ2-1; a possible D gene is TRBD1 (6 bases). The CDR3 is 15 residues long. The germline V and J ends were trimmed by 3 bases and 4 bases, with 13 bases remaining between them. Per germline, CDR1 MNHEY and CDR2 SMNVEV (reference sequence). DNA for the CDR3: TGTGCCAGCAGTTTGTTACAGGGATCTTACAATGAGCAGTTCTTC. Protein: CASSLLQGSYNEQFF.

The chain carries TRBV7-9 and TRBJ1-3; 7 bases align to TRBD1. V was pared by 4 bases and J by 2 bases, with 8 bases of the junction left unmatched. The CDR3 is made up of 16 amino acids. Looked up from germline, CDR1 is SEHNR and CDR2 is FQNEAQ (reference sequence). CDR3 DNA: TGTGCCAGCAGCTCGAAAACAGGGGTAACTGGAAACACCATATATTTT. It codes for CASSSKTGVTGNTIYF.

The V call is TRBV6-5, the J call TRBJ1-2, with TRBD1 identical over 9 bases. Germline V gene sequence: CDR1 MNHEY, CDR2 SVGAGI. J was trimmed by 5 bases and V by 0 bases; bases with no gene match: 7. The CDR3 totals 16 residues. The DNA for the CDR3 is TGTGCCAGCAGTTACTCGTTAACAGGGGGCGCATATGGCTACACCTTC. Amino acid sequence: CASSYSLTGGAYGYTF.

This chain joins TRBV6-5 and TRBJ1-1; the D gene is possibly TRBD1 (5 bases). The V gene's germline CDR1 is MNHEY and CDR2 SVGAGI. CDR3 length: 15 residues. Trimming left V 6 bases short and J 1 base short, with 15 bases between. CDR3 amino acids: CASSTIFGGNTEAFF. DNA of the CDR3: TGTGCCAGCAGCACAATATTCGGGGGGAACACTGAAGCTTTCTTT.

The CDR3 loop reads CASRGDSSYNSPLHF. In DNA form, the CDR3 reads TGTGCCAGTAGAGGGGACAGCTCCTATAATTCACCCCTCCACTTT. The chain has TRBV19 and TRBJ1-6, with 7 nucleotides matching TRBD1. Germline CDR1 reads LNHDA; CDR2 reads SQIVND (reference sequence). CDR3 length equals 15 residues. Losses at the gene ends were 6 bases for V and 0 bases for J; bases not matched to a gene: 2.

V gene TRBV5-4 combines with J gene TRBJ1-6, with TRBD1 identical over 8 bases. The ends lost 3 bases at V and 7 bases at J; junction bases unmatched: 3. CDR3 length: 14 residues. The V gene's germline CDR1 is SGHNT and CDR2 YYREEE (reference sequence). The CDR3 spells CASSSGQGNSPLHF. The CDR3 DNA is TGTGCCAGCAGCTCAGGACAGGGAAATTCACCCCTCCACTTT.

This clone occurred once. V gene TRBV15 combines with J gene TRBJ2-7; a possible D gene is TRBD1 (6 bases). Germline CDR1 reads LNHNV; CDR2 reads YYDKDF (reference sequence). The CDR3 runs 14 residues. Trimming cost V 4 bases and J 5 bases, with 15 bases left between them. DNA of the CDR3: TGTGCCACCAGCAATAAAGGTACAGGGAACGAGCAGTACTTC. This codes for CATSNKGTGNEQYF.

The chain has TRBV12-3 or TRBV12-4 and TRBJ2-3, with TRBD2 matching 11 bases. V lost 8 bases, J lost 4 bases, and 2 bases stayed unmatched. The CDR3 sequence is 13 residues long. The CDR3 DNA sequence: TGTGCCAGCTTGGGACTAGCGGCAGATACGCAGTATTTT. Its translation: CASLGLAADTQYF.

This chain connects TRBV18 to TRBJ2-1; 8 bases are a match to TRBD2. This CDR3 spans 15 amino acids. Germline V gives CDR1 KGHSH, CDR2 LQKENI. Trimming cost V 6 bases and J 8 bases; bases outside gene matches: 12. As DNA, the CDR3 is TGTGCCAGCTCGCACTCCGGGACTAGTCTCCATGAGCAGTTCTTC. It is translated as CASSHSGTSLHEQFF.

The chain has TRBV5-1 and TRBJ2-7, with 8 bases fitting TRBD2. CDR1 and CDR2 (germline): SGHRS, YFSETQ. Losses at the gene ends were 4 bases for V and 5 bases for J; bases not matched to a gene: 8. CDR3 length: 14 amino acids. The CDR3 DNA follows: TGCGCCAGCAGCCCGAGGACTAGCTTAAACGAGCAGTACTTC. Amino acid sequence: CASSPRTSLNEQYF.

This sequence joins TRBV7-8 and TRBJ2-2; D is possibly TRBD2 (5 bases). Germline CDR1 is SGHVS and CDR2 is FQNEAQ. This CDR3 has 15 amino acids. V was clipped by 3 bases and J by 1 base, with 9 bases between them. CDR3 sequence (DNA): TGTGCCAGCAGCTTGACCGGGAAGAACACCGGGGAGCTGTTTTTT. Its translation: CASSLTGKNTGELFF.

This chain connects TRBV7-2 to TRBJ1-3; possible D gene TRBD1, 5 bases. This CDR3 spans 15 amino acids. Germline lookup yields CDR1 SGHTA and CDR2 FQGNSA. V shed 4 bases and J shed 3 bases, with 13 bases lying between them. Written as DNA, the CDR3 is TGTGCCAGCAGCTCCCCAGGGTGGTATGGAAACACCATATATTTT. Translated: CASSSPGWYGNTIYF.

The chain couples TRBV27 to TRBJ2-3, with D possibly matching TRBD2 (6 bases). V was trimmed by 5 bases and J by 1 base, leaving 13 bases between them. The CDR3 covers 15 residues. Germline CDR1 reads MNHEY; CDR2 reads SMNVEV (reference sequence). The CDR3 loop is CASSPPSGGTDTQYF. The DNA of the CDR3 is TGTGCCAGCAGTCCCCCTTCGGGGGGCACAGATACGCAGTATTTT.

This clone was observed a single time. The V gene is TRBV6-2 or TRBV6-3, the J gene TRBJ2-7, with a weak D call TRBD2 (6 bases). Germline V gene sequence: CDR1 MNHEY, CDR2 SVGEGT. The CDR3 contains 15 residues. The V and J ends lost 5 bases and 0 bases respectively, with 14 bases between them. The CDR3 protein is CASSHRDLFSYEQYF. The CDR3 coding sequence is TGTGCCAGCAGTCACCGGGACTTATTCTCCTACGAGCAGTACTTC.

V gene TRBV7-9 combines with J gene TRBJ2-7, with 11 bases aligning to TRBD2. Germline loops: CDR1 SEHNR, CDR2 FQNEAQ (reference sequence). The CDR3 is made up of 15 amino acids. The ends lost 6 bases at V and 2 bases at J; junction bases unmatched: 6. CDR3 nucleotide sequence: TGTGCCAGCAGAGTGACTAGCGGGGTTGCCTACGAGCAGTACTTC. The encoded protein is CASRVTSGVAYEQYF.

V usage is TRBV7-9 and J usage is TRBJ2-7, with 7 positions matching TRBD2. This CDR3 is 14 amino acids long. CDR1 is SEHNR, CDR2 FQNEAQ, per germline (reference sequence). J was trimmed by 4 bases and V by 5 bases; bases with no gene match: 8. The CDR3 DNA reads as TGTGCCAGCAGCGAAGCGGGTAGCGGGTACGAGCAGTACTTC. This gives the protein CASSEAGSGYEQYF.